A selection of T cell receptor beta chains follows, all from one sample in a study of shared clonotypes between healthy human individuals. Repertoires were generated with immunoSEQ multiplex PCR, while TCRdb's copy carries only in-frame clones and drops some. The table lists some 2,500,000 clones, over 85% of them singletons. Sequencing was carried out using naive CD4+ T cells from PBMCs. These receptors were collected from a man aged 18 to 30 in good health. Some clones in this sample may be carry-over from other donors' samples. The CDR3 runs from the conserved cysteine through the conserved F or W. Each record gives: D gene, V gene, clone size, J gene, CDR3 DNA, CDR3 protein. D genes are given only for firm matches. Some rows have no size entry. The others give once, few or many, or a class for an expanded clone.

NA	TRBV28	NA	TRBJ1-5	TGTGCCAGTGGGGACGGCAATCAGCCCCAGCATTTT	CASGDGNQPQHF
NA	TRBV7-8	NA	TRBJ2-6	TGTGCCAGCAGCTACGAGAGGGGGGCCAACGTCCTGACTTTC	CASSYERGANVLTF
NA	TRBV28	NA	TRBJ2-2	TGTGCCAGCAGTTTAAGTGGAGGATGGTCCGGGGAGCTGTTTTTT	CASSLSGGWSGELFF
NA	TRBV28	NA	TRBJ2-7	TGTGCCAGCGAGGGGGTAACCCCCCTGGAGCAGTACTTC	CASEGVTPLEQYF
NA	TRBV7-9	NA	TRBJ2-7	TGTGCCAGCAGCTTAGCGGGGGCTAGCCTTGAGCAGTACTTC	CASSLAGASLEQYF
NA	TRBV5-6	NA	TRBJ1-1	TGTGCCAGCAGCGCCGCAGGGTTCGTCGCAACTGAAGCTTTCTTT	CASSAAGFVATEAFF
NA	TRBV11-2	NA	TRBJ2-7	TGTGCCAGCAGCTTTGAAGGGACAACCTCCTACGAGCAGTACTTC	CASSFEGTTSYEQYF
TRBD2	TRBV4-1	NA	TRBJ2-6	TGCGCCAGCAGCCAAGAGGCGGGGGCTGGGGCCAACGTCCTGACTTTC	CASSQEAGAGANVLTF
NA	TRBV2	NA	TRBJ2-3	TGTGCCAGCAGTGATTTAGTACGGGGCACAGATACGCAGTATTTT	CASSDLVRGTDTQYF
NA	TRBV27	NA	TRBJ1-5	TGTGCCAGCAGCCGCTATGCCCTCCTTTTTCAGCCCCAGCATTTT	CASSRYALLFQPQHF
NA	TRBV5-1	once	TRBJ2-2	TGCGCCACCACCGACAGCGACACCGGGGAGCTGTTTTTT	CATTDSDTGELFF
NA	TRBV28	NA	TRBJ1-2	TGTGCCAGCAGTTTAGTTGCGGGGACTAACTATGGCTACACCTTC	CASSLVAGTNYGYTF
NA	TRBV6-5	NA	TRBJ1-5	TGTGCCAGCAGTTACGGGACATATAGCAATCAGCCCCAGCATTTT	CASSYGTYSNQPQHF
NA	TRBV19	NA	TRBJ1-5	TGTGCCAGTAGGGGGCCCAGGGCCGGGAGCAATCAGCCCCAGCATTTT	CASRGPRAGSNQPQHF